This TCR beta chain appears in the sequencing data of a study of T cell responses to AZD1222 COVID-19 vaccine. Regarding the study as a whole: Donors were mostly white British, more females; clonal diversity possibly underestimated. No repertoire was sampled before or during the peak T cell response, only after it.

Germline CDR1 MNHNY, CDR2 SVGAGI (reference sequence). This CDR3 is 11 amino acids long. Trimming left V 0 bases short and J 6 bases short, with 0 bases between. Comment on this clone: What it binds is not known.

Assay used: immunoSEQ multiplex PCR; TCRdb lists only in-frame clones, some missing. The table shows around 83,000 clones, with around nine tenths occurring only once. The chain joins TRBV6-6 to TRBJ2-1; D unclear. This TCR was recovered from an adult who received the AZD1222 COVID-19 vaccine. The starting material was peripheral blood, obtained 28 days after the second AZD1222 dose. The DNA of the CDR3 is TGTGCCAGCAGTTACTCCAATGAGCAGTTCTTC. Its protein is CASSYSNEQFF.